Sequencing of this TCR beta chain was carried out in a study of technical replicates of blood from a few donors. Sequencing used immunoSEQ multiplex PCR; TCRdb keeps in-frame clones, though not all of them. Of 85,000 to 100,000 clones detected, approximately 95% appear once; the ten largest clones hold over 0.2%. The length of the CDR3 is 13 residues. Germline assignment: CDR1 LNHDA and CDR2 SQIVND (reference sequence). In the case of this clone: Compared with germline, one end of the junction differs, possibly owing to a read error.

Material: T cells isolated from PBMCs. V and J are TRBV19 and TRBJ1-2, with 7 bases lining up with TRBD1. The source of this sequence is a human donor in good health. The DNA for the CDR3 is TGTGCCAGTCAAAGGACAGGAGGTTATGGCAGAGCCTTC. It yields the protein CASQRTGGYGRAF.